This T cell receptor beta chain was obtained from a study of T cell changes during pregnancy in multiple sclerosis. The table came from immunoSEQ multiplex PCR; TCRdb's copy has only in-frame clones and leaves some out. The sample records more than 35,000 clones, about 90% being singletons. V shed 5 bases and J shed 5 bases, with 8 bases lying between them. Germline values: CDR1 MNHNY, CDR2 SVGAGI (reference sequence). The CDR3 spans 12 residues. Sequenced here: CD4+ T cells from peripheral blood mononuclear cells, sampled before pregnancy. The rearrangement joins TRBV6-6 to TRBJ2-3; D is unclear. The sequence was collected from a female donor with multiple sclerosis, enrolled in a pregnancy study. The CDR3 is CASSPSRDTQYF. In DNA form, the CDR3 reads TGTGCCAGCAGTCCTTCCCGAGATACGCAGTATTTT.